This TCR beta chain comes out of a study of T cell responses to AZD1222 COVID-19 vaccine. Study outcomes and limitations: Nearly half of the spike-specific TCRs reportedly recognize variant regions that carry no mutations.

This clone was seen a single time. The antigen remains undetermined. Method: immunoSEQ multiplex PCR; TCRdb's copy keeps in-frame clones and lacks some. The sample has some 170,000 clones; approximately 92% are singletons. The CDR3 length is 12 residues. CDR1 and CDR2 from the germline V gene are MGHDK and SYGVNS. The V gene lost 3 bases and the J gene lost 11 bases, with 13 bases spanning the gap. The receptor comes from an adult in good health. The chain carries TRBV25-1 and TRBJ1-1; D not certain. Material: peripheral blood, obtained on day 0 of AZD1222 vaccination. CDR3 nucleotides: TGTGCCAGCAGTGACCGGCCCGGCGGGGCTTTCTTT. Protein product: CASSDRPGGAFF.